The T cell receptor beta chain described here comes from a study of CD8 T cells in ankylosing spondylitis. Using its own MiXCR run on the 5' RACE reads, TCRdb lists one record per CDR3 protein. Of 250,000 to 350,000 distinct CDR3 sequences in the sample, around 20% are singletons; the top ten hold roughly 8%. Ten or more counts support this clonotype. What it recognizes is unknown. With 2 bases removed from V and 4 bases from J, the gap between germline ends came to 8 bases. CDR1 SGHRS and CDR2 YFSETQ come from the germline V gene. The CDR3 consists of 13 residues. The study, taken as a whole, reports: Disease-linked clones reportedly concentrated significantly in matched ankylosing spondylitis synovial fluid. Blood from ankylosing spondylitis patients appeared to carry a characteristic roughly eight-variant TCR beta motif.

The receptor comes from a male donor with ankylosing spondylitis or in good health (not recorded which). The chain combines TRBV5-1 with TRBJ2-3; D might be TRBD1 or TRBD2, each matching 6 bases. The specimen sequenced was blood, either unsorted or a sorted T cell fraction (not recorded which). CDR3 bases: TGCGCCAGCAGCTTCCGGGGGCCAGATACGCAGTATTTT. Translating gives CASSFRGPDTQYF.